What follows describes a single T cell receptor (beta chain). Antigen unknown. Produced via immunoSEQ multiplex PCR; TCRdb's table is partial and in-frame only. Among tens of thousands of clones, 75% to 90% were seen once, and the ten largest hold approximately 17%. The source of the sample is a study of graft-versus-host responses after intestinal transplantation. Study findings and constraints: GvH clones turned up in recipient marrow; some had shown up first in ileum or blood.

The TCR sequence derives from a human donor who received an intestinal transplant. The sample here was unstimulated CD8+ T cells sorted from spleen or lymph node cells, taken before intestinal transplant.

The CDR3 spells CASSFLAGGTDTQYF. DNA for the CDR3: TGTGCCAGCAGCTTCCTAGCGGGGGGCACAGATACGCAGTATTTT. This chain joins TRBV7-6 and TRBJ2-3; 10 nucleotides align to TRBD2. The CDR3 has 15 residues. The ends lost 3 bases at V and 1 base at J; junction bases unmatched: 1. From germline, CDR1 is SGHVS and CDR2 FNYEAQ.